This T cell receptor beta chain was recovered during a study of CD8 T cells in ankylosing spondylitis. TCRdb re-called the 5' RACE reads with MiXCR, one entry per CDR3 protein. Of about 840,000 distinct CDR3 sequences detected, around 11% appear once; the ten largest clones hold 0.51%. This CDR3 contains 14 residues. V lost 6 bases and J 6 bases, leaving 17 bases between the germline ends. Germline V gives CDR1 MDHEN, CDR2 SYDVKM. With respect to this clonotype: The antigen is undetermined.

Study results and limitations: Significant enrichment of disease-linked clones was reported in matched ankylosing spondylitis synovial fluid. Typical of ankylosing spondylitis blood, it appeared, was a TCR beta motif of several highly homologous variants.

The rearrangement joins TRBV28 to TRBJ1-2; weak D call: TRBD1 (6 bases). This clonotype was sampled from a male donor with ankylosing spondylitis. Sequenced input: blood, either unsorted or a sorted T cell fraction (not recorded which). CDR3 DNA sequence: TGTGCCAGCAGAAACCAGGGGTTGACTCATGGCTACACCTTC. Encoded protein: CASRNQGLTHGYTF.